This is a list of T cell receptor beta chains from one sample in a study of monozygotic twins with inflammatory bowel disease. TCRdb re-called the 5' RACE reads and gives one entry per CDR3 protein, without DNA. The sample is made up of just over 300,000 distinct CDR3 sequences, and the top ten hold approximately 5.9% of it. The sequencing sample was made of blood. These receptors were obtained from a human donor with ulcerative colitis or Crohn's disease, or a healthy co-twin of an affected twin (not recorded which). Both conserved end residues are part of each CDR3.

TRBV7-7,TRBJ2-5,13,CASSFAGEETQYF
TRBV20-1,TRBJ2-1,15,CSARDPRGGNNEQFF
TRBV20-1,TRBJ2-1,15,CSARRTSGPYNEQFF
TRBV27,TRBJ2-2,15,CASTGPGRNTGELFF
TRBV24-1,TRBJ2-1,15,CATSDNSLTYNEQFF
TRBV28,TRBJ2-7,13,CASIGLGTYEQYF
TRBV6-1,TRBJ2-5,14,CASTAGVRGETQYF
TRBV5-1,TRBJ2-3,21,CASSPEGPSGGLKFRTDTQYF
TRBV3-1,TRBJ2-1,15,CASSPGTSGSDEQFF
TRBV7-2,TRBJ2-4,17,CASSLTVTSGRASIQYF
TRBV4-3,TRBJ2-4,14,CASSQDTEGNIQYF
TRBV5-1,TRBJ2-6,19,CASSFSPTSYRAGANVLTF
TRBV5-1,TRBJ2-1,17,CASSLGVAGGLYNEQFF
TRBV5-1,TRBJ2-7,13,CASSLGLLYEQYF
TRBV5-4,TRBJ2-2,16,CASSLAFRKNTGELFF
TRBV7-9,TRBJ2-7,17,CASSLRMLGLGAYEQYF
TRBV3-1,TRBJ1-6,16,CASSQDSGAENSPLHF
TRBV28,TRBJ1-2,15,CASGGQAVRNYGYTF
TRBV5-1,TRBJ2-7,15,CASSLSGEARYEQYF
TRBV2,TRBJ2-5,17,CASSENVWPSGSQTQYF
TRBV7-2,TRBJ2-7,13,CASSGTPGYWQYF
TRBV10-3,TRBJ2-4,16,CAISDPSTAAKNIQYF
TRBV15,TRBJ1-6,11,CATSRDLEFHF
TRBV5-6,TRBJ2-7,14,CASSSETGTYEQYF
TRBV5-1,TRBJ2-1,14,CASCLVTGPNEQFF
TRBV6-1,TRBJ2-7,15,CASSRQGAGAYEQYF
TRBV27,TRBJ2-3,15,CASRLNWDRTDTQYF
TRBV2,TRBJ1-1,11,CARVQRTVAFF
TRBV4-3,TRBJ2-7,16,CASSQALDREVYEQYF
TRBV19,TRBJ1-6,15,CASSIPTAPNSPLHF
TRBV20-1,TRBJ1-3,13,CSALTGPGNTIYF
TRBV28,TRBJ2-1,17,CASSLYAAGGDYNEQFF
TRBV18,TRBJ2-2,15,CASSLQGLDTGELFF
TRBV24-1,TRBJ2-3,14,CATSIPDGADTQYF
TRBV4-3,TRBJ2-1,13,CASSREARNEQFF
TRBV7-2,TRBJ2-6,15,CASSFSWSGANVLTF
TRBV6-1,TRBJ1-1,14,CASRVRGEYTEAFF
TRBV4-3,TRBJ2-1,15,CASSQEQEGYREQFF
TRBV25-1,TRBJ2-6,15,CASSSHASGANVLTF
TRBV6-2/TRBV6-3,TRBJ2-3,16,CASKQPPGLAEDTQYF
TRBV5-1,TRBJ2-5,16,CASSPALDRERGTQYF
TRBV28,TRBJ2-1,11,CAIDTNNEQFF
TRBV28,TRBJ1-5,18,CASRTATKGVYSNQPQHF
TRBV5-6,TRBJ2-2,14,CASIQGARTGELFF
TRBV25-1,TRBJ2-3,14,CASSEEGPLDTQYF
TRBV7-2,TRBJ2-7,13,CASSLARVGEQYF
TRBV12-3/TRBV12-4,TRBJ2-3,17,CASSLPIVQRNTDTQYF
TRBV28,TRBJ2-3,15,CASSSLLGNTDTQYF
TRBV27,TRBJ1-4,16,CASRRTYRGTNEKLFF
TRBV5-1,TRBJ2-5,15,CASSLAGDRRETQYF
TRBV4-3,TRBJ1-5,15,CASSQDSGVGQPQHF
TRBV5-5,TRBJ2-4,15,CASINDGLAKNIQYF
TRBV7-9,TRBJ2-1,15,CASSSTGALRGEQFF
TRBV20-1,TRBJ2-7,15,CSARDYQGGSYEQYF
TRBV9,TRBJ2-7,13,CASSVGPGEEQYF
TRBV7-9,TRBJ2-1,14,CDSSPFKVGNEQFF
TRBV27,TRBJ2-4,14,CASSLGVGKNIQYF
TRBV5-1,TRBJ2-7,12,CASSLKGGEQYF
TRBV7-2,TRBJ2-7,14,CASSGQVVSYEQYF
TRBV12-3/TRBV12-4,TRBJ1-6,17,CASSIATGGQWNSPLHF